One and the same sample provided the 15 T cell receptor beta chains below, sequenced in a study of shared clonotypes between healthy human individuals. The naive CD8 population came from CD45RO-negative cells selected for CCR7, without terminally differentiated effector memory CD45RA+ cells. TCRdb's table, derived via immunoSEQ multiplex PCR, lists solely in-frame clones and lacks some. Among millions of clones listed, about 93% were seen once. Sequences were obtained from naive CD8+ T cells from PBMCs. The receptor set was obtained from a man younger than 30 in good health. Some clones in this sample may be carry-over from other donors' samples.

The V call is TRBV13, the J call TRBJ2-5, with 14 bases aligning to TRBD2. V shed 5 bases and J 3 bases; nucleotides not matched to a gene: 8. The germline V gene has CDR1 PRHDT and CDR2 FYEKMQ (reference sequence). The CDR3 length is 17 residues. CDR3 in amino acids: CASSQGTSGRGKETQYF. The CDR3 bases are TGTGCCAGCAGCCAGGGGACTAGCGGGAGAGGCAAAGAGACCCAGTACTTC. The full variable domain, in which reference TRBV13 and TRBJ2-5 provide the parts outside the CDR3, is AAGVIQSPRHLIKEKRETATLKCYPIPRHDTVYWYQQGPGQDPQFLISFYEKMQSDKGSIPDRFSAQQFSDYHSELNMSSLELGDSALYFCASSQGTSGRGKETQYFGPGTRLLVL.

The rearrangement links TRBV6-4 to TRBJ1-5; tentatively, D is TRBD1 (5 bases). Trimming shortened V by 6 bases and J by 3 bases, and 12 bases separated the two germline ends. Germline CDR1 MRHNA, CDR2 SNTAGT. CDR3 length: 14 amino acids. The CDR3 protein is CASRGPGVNQPQHF. The CDR3 DNA reads as TGTGCCAGCAGGGGACCGGGAGTCAATCAGCCCCAGCATTTT.

The chain has TRBV10-3 and TRBJ2-1, with TRBD2 matching 7 bases. CDR3 size: 16 residues. The germline V gene encodes CDR1 ENHRY and CDR2 SYGVKD. Trimming at V came to 2 bases and at J to 3 bases, leaving 7 bases not matched to a gene. CDR3: CAISESGAPYYNEQFF. The CDR3 bases are TGTGCCATCAGTGAGAGCGGGGCTCCCTACTACAATGAGCAGTTCTTC.

This clone appeared a single time. The chain couples TRBV4-3 to TRBJ2-7; D not certain. V was trimmed by 0 bases and J by 1 base, leaving 7 bases between them. This CDR3 spans 14 amino acids. CDR1 LGHNA and CDR2 YSLEER come from the germline V gene. The CDR3, as DNA: TGCGCCAGCAGCCAAGATGGGGTATCCTACGAGCAGTACTTC. This codes for CASSQDGVSYEQYF.

The gene calls are TRBV15 and TRBJ2-1; possible D gene TRBD2, 6 bases. CDR3 size: 16 residues. V was trimmed by 1 base and J by 5 bases, leaving 15 bases between them. CDR1 is LNHNV and CDR2 is YYDKDF in the germline V gene (reference sequence). The DNA for the CDR3 is TGTGCCACCAGCAGAGCCGAGCGCGGGACGGACAATGAGCAGTTCTTC. Protein sequence: CATSRAERGTDNEQFF.

This clone was observed a few times. The V and J genes are TRBV19 and TRBJ2-7, with a possible D match to TRBD2 (6 bases). The CDR3 covers 12 residues. CDR1 is LNHDA, CDR2 SQIVND, per germline (reference sequence). The V end lost 4 bases, the J end lost 2 bases, and 6 bases lay between the germline ends. CDR3 bases: TGTGCCAGTAGTAGCGGGACCTACGAGCAGTACTTC. The encoded protein is CASSSGTYEQYF.

The chain is built from TRBV5-8 and TRBJ1-1; D is possibly TRBD1 (5 bases). The germline V gene encodes CDR1 SGHTS and CDR2 YDEGEE. The CDR3 has 11 residues. Here the CDR3 DNA reads TGTGGTGGGGGAGTTAACACTGAAGCTTTCTTT. This translates into CGGGVNTEAFF. Filled out from reference TRBV5-8 and TRBJ1-1, the complete variable domain reads EAGVTQSPTHLIKTRGQQATLRCSPISGHTSVYWYQQALGLGLQFLLWYDEGEERNRGNFPPRFSGRQFPNYSSELNVNALELEDSALYLCGGGVNTEAFFGQGTRLTVV.

This clone was seen more than once but under ten times. V is TRBV27 and J is TRBJ1-2; a weak D match, TRBD1 (5 bases). With 5 bases removed from V and 4 bases from J, the gap between germline ends came to 23 bases. In germline, CDR1 is MNHEY, CDR2 SMNVEV (reference sequence). This CDR3 is built from 17 residues. CDR3 nucleotides: TGTGCCAGCAGTCCCCGGACATCCCTGGGCCTATCCTATGGCTACACCTTC. Protein product: CASSPRTSLGLSYGYTF.

The V call is TRBV4-2, the J call TRBJ2-7, with a tentative D call TRBD2 (6 bases). Per the germline V gene, CDR1 is LGHNA and CDR2 is YNFKEQ. The length of the CDR3 is 15 residues. The V gene lost 1 base and the J gene lost 2 bases, with 12 bases spanning the gap. For the CDR3, the DNA is TGTGCCAGCAGCCAAGGGGGCGGGAAAACCTACGAGCAGTACTTC. This encodes CASSQGGGKTYEQYF.

The J gene is TRBJ2-2, the V gene TRBV28, with 8 positions matching TRBD1. Trimming removed 5 bases from V and 5 bases from J; junction bases left unmatched: 10. This CDR3 comprises 16 residues. Germline CDR1 reads MDHEN; CDR2 reads SYDVKM. The CDR3 DNA reads TGTGCCAGCAGTCTCTGGGACAGGACCCAGACCGGGGAGCTGTTTTTT. Residues: CASSLWDRTQTGELFF.

Details on this clone: This CDR3 is also generated by other DNA sequences in the sample. The chain combines TRBV7-9 with TRBJ2-1; TRBD2 is a possible D gene (5 bases). Germline V gene data show CDR1 as SEHNR and CDR2 as FQNEAQ (reference sequence). The CDR3 has 15 amino acids. V dropped 3 bases and J dropped 0 bases, with 9 bases sitting between them. DNA of the CDR3: TGTGCCAGCAGCTTTAGCGTTAGCTCCTACAATGAGCAGTTCTTC. Amino acid sequence: CASSFSVSSYNEQFF.

CDR3 loop: CASSSTGVEQFF. The CDR3, as DNA: TGTGCCAGCAGCTCGACAGGAGTTGAGCAGTTCTTC. The rearrangement uses TRBV7-9 and TRBJ2-1, with a possible D match to TRBD1 (6 bases). Trimming cost V 4 bases and J 9 bases, with 10 bases left between them. The germline CDR1 and CDR2 sequences are SEHNR and FQNEAQ (reference sequence). This CDR3 has 12 residues.

The rearrangement uses TRBV19 and TRBJ2-5; the D is unclear. The CDR3 loop spans 14 amino acids. Germline V gene lookup returns CDR1 LNHDA and CDR2 SQIVND (reference sequence). V was shortened by 5 bases and J by 5 bases, with 15 bases between the two germline ends. For the CDR3, the DNA is TGTGCCAGTAGTTCCCAAACCCGAACGGAGACCCAGTACTTC. It specifies CASSSQTRTETQYF.

The genes are TRBV7-9 and TRBJ2-1, with D hard to call. This CDR3 is 13 amino acids long. CDR1 and CDR2 from the germline V gene are SEHNR and FQNEAQ (reference sequence). Trimming stripped 4 bases from V and 7 bases from J, with 11 bases between. CDR3 sequence reads: CASSWGRANEQFF. In nucleotides, the CDR3 is TGTGCCAGCAGCTGGGGTCGAGCAAATGAGCAGTTCTTC. Complete variable domain (other parts from reference TRBV7-9 and TRBJ2-1): DTGVSQNPRHKITKRGQNVTFRCDPISEHNRLYWYRQTLGQGPEFLTYFQNEAQLEKSRLLSDRFSAERPKGSFSTLEIQRTEQGDSAMYLCASSWGRANEQFFGPGTRLTVL.

This chain connects TRBV28 to TRBJ1-1; 7 bases map to TRBD1. The CDR3 contains 12 residues. Losses at the gene ends were 8 bases for V and 6 bases for J; bases not matched to a gene: 6. In germline, CDR1 is MDHEN, CDR2 SYDVKM. CDR3 nucleotides: TGTGCCAGCTCCGAAGGGACAGCTGAAGCTTTCTTT. As protein: CASSEGTAEAFF.